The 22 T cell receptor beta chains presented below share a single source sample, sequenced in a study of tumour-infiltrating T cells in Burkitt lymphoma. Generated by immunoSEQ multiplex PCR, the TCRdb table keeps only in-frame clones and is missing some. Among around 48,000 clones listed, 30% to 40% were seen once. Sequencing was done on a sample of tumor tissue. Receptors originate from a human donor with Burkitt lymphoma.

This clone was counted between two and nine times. The CDR3 nucleotides read TGTGCCAGCAGTGATGAGGGGGCTGGCTACACCTTC. It is translated as CASSDEGAGYTF. The J gene is TRBJ1-2, the V gene TRBV2; 7 bases align to TRBD1. Trimming at V came to 3 bases and at J to 7 bases, leaving 2 bases not matched to a gene. The length of the CDR3 is 12 residues. Germline-derived CDR1 and CDR2 are SNHLY and FYNNEI.

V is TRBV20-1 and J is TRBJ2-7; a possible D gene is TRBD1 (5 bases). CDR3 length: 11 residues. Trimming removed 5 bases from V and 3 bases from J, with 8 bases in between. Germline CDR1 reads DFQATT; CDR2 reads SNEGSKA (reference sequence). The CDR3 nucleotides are TGCAGTGCTTGGGGCCGCTACGAGCAGTACTTC. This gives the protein CSAWGRYEQYF.

CDR3 sequence: CASSMSGNYGYTF. CDR3 DNA: TGTGCCAGTAGTATGTCGGGAAACTATGGCTACACCTTC. This sequence joins TRBV19 and TRBJ1-2; D is unresolved. V lost 3 bases, J lost 2 bases, and 7 bases lay in between. This CDR3 is 13 amino acids long. CDR1 and CDR2 (germline): LNHDA, SQIVND (reference sequence).

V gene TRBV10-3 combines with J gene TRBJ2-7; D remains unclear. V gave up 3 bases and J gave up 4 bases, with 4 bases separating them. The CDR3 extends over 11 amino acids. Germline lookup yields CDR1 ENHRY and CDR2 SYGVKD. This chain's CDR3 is CAISDRYEQYF. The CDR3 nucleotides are TGTGCCATCAGTGACCGATACGAGCAGTACTTC.

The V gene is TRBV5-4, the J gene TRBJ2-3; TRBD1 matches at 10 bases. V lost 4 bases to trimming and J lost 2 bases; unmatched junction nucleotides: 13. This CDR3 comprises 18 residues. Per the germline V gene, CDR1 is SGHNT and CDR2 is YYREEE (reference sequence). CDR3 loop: CASSTGQGSSKTTDTQYF. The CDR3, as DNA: TGTGCCAGCAGCACGGGACAGGGGAGCTCTAAGACCACAGATACGCAGTATTTT.

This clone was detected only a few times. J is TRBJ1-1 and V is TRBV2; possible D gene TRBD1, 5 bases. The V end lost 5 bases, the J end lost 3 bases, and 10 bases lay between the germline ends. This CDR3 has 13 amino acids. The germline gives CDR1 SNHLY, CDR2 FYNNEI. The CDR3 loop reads CASSPGSDTEAFF. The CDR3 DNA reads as TGTGCCAGCAGTCCAGGGTCGGACACTGAAGCTTTCTTT.

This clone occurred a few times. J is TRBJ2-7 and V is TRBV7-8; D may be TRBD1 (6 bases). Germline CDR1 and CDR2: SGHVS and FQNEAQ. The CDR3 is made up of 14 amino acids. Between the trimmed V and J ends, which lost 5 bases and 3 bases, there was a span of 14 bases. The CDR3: CASSPRAGVYEQYF. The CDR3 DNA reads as TGTGCCAGCAGCCCGCGGGCAGGGGTCTACGAGCAGTACTTC.

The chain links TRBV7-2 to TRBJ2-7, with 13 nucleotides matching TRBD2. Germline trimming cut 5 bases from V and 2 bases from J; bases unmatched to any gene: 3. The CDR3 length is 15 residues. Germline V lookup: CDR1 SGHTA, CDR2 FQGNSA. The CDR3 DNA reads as TGTGCCAGCAGCGCAGGACTAGCGGGGGCCTACGAGCAGTACTTC. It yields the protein CASSAGLAGAYEQYF.

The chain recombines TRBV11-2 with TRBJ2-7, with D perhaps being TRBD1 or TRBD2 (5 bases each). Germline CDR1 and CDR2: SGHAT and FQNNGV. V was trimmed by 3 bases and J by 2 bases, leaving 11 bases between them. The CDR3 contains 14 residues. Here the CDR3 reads CASSFGTGPYEQYF. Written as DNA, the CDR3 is TGTGCCAGCAGCTTTGGGACGGGCCCCTACGAGCAGTACTTC.

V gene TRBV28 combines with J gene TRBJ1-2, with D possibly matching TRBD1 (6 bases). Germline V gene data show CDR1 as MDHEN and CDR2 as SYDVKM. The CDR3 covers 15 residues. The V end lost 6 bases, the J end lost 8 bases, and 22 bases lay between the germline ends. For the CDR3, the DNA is TGTGCCAGCAGGTTTTCAGGGGCCGCTTCCAGGGGCTACACCTTC. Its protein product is CASRFSGAASRGYTF.

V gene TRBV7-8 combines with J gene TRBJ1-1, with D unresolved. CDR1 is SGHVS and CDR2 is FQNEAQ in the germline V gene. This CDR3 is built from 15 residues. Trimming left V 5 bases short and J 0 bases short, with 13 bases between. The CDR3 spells CASSPRGRMNTEAFF. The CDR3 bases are TGTGCCAGCAGCCCGCGTGGCAGAATGAACACTGAAGCTTTCTTT.

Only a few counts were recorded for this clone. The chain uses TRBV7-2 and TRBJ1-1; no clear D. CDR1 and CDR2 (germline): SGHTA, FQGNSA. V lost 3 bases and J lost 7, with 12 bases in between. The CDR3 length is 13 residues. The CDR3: CASSFNYAGEAFF. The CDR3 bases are TGTGCCAGCAGCTTCAACTATGCCGGTGAAGCTTTCTTT.

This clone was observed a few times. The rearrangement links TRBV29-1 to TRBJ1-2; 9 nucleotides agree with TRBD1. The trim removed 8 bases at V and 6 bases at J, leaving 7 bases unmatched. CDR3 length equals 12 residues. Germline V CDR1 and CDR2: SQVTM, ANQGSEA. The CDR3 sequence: CSTGGRDDGYTF. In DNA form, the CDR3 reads TGCAGCACAGGGGGCCGGGACGATGGCTACACCTTC.

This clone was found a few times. The CDR3 is CASSGQGAREETQYF. CDR3 in DNA: TGTGCCAGCAGCGGACAGGGGGCTAGGGAAGAGACCCAGTACTTC. This rearrangement joins TRBV2 to TRBJ2-5; 11 positions agree with TRBD1. With 6 bases clipped from V and 3 bases from J, the junction kept 6 bases outside the gene matches. Germline-derived CDR1 and CDR2 are SNHLY and FYNNEI. This CDR3 has 15 amino acids.

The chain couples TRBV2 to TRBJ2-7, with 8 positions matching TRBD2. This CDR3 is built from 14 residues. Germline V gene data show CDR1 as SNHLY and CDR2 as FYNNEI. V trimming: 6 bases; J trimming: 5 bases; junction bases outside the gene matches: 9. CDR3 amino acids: CASRTSRGGNEQYF. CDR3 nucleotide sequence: TGTGCCAGCAGGACTTCCCGGGGGGGGAACGAGCAGTACTTC.

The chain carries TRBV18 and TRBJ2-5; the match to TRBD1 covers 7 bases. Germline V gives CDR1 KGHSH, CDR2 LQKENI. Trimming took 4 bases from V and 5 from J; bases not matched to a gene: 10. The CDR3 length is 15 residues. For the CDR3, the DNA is TGTGCCAGCTCACGCGACAGGGAGTATGGCGAGACCCAGTACTTC. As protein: CASSRDREYGETQYF.

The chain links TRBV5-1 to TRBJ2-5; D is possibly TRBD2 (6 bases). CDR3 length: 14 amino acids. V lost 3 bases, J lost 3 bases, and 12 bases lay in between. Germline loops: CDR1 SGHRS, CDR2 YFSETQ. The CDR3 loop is CASSSGLTKETQYF. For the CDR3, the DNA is TGCGCCAGCAGCTCGGGACTTACAAAAGAGACCCAGTACTTC.

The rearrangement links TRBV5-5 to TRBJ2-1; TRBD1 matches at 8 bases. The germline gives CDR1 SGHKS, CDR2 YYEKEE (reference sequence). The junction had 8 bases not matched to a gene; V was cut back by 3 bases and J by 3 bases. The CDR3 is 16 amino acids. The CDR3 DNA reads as TGTGCCAGCAGCTCATTAAAGACAGGGGTCTACAATGAGCAGTTCTTC. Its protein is CASSSLKTGVYNEQFF. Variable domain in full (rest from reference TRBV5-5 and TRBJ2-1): DAGVTQSPTHLIKTRGQQVTLRCSPISGHKSVSWYQQVLGQGPQFIFQYYEKEERGRGNFPDRFSARQFPNYSSELNVNALLLGDSALYLCASSSLKTGVYNEQFFGPGTRLTVL.

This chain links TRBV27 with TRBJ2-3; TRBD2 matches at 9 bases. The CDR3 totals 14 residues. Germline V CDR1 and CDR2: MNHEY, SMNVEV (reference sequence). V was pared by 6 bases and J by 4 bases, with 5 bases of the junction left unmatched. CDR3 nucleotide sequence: TGTGCCAGCAGAATACGCGGGGGGGCAGATACGCAGTATTTT. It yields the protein CASRIRGGADTQYF.

The CDR3 here is CASSLSTSRDLWNGYTF. For the CDR3, the DNA is TGTGCCAGCAGTTTATCCACAAGCAGGGACCTCTGGAATGGCTACACCTTC. The chain carries TRBV27 and TRBJ1-2; tentatively, D is TRBD1 (5 bases). The CDR3 is made up of 17 amino acids. Trimming stripped 0 bases from V and 6 bases from J, with 20 bases between. Germline assignment: CDR1 MNHEY and CDR2 SMNVEV (reference sequence).

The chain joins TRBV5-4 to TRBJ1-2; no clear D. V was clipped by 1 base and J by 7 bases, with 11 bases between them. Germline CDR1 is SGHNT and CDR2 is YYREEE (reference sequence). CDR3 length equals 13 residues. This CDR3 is CASSLSVVSGYTF. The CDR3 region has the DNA TGTGCCAGCAGCTTGTCTGTGGTGTCTGGCTACACCTTC.

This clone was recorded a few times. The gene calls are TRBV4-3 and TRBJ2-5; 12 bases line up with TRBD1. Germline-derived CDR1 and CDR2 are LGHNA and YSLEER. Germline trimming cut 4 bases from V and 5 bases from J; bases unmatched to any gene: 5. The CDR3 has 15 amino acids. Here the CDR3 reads CASSRGTGGWETQYF. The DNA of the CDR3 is TGCGCCAGCAGCCGGGGGACAGGGGGCTGGGAGACCCAGTACTTC.